The 4 T cell receptor beta chains in this list originate from one sample, sequenced in a study of shared clonotypes between healthy human individuals. This table comes from immunoSEQ multiplex PCR, and its TCRdb copy is limited to in-frame clones, with some not included. The table records some 1.4 million clones, more than 95% of them present only once. Sequencing was done on a sample of naive CD4+ T cells sorted from blood. The subset was: CD45RA+ positively selected. These receptors were obtained from a man aged 25-45 years in good health.

The CDR3 bases are TGTGCCAGCGCCCGGGTAGCGGACTCCTACGAGCAGTACTTC. Its protein is CASARVADSYEQYF. The chain recombines TRBV6-5 with TRBJ2-7; D is perhaps TRBD2 (6 bases). V was pared by 8 bases and J by 0 bases, with 14 bases between. The CDR3 spans 14 residues. Germline CDR1 MNHEY, CDR2 SVGAGI.

The chain combines TRBV7-3 with TRBJ2-7, with D unclear. The CDR3 loop spans 12 amino acids. Between the trimmed V and J ends, which lost 1 base and 5 bases, there was a span of 6 bases. The germline V gene encodes CDR1 SGHTA and CDR2 FQGTGA. CDR3 sequence (DNA): TGTGCCAGCAGCTTAAATCCTCACGAGCAGTACTTC. The encoded protein is CASSLNPHEQYF. The full variable domain, completed using reference TRBV7-3 and TRBJ2-7, is GAGVSQTPSNKVTEKGKYVELRCDPISGHTALYWYRQSLGQGPEFLIYFQGTGAADDSGLPNDRFFAVRPEGSVSTLKIQRTERGDSAVYLCASSLNPHEQYFGPGTRLTVT.

The V and J genes are TRBV27 and TRBJ2-2, with a tentative D call TRBD2 (6 bases). From germline, CDR1 is MNHEY and CDR2 SMNVEV (reference sequence). V dropped 3 bases and J dropped 4 bases, with 15 bases sitting between them. The CDR3 contains 16 residues. The CDR3 spells CASSFSTGDFTGELFF. CDR3 DNA sequence: TGTGCCAGCAGTTTCTCAACGGGGGATTTCACCGGGGAGCTGTTTTTT.

The genes are TRBV6-5 and TRBJ1-3; D is unresolved. Germline CDR1 MNHEY, CDR2 SVGAGI. The CDR3 is 16 residues long. Trimming took 3 bases from V and 0 from J, leaving 12 bases between them. The CDR3 protein is CASSYLAGFSGNTIYF. The CDR3 nucleotides are TGTGCCAGCAGTTATCTAGCGGGATTCTCTGGAAACACCATATATTTT.